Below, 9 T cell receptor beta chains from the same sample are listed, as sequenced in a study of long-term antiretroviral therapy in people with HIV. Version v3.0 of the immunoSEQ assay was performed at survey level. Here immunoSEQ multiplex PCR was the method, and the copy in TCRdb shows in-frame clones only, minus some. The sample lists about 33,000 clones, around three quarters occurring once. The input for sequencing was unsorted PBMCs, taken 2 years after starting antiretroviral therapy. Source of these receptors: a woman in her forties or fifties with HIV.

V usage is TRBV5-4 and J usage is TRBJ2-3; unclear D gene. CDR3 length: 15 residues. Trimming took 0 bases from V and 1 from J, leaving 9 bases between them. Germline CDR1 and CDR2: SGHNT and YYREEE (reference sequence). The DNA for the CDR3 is TGTGCCAGCAGCTTGGAATCGGTGGGCACAGATACGCAGTATTTT. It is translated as CASSLESVGTDTQYF.

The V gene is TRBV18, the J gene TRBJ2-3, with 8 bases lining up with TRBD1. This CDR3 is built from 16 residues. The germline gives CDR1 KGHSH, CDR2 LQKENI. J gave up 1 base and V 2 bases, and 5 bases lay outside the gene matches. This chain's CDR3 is CASSPKAGGGTDTQYF. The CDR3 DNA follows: TGTGCCAGCTCACCAAAAGCAGGGGGCGGCACAGATACGCAGTATTTT.

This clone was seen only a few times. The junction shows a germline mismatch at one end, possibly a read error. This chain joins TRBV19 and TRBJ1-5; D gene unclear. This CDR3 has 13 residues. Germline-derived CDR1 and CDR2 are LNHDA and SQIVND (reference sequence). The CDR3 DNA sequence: TGTGCCAGCAGTAATAGTGTACAGCAGCCCCAGCATTTT. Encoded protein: CASSNSVQQPQHF.

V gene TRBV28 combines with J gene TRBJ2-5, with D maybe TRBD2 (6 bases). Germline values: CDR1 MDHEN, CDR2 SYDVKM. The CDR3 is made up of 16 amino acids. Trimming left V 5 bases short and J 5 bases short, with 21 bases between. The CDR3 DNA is TGTGCCAGCAGTCCCCAATGGGAGGCGACCCGGGAGACCCAGTACTTC. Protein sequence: CASSPQWEATRETQYF.

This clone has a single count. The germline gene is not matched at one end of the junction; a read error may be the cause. CDR3 nucleotides: TGTGTCAGCTCTCCCCGGGCAGCAAATCAGCCCCAGCATTTT. It translates to CVSSPRAANQPQHF. V usage is TRBV18 and J usage is TRBJ1-5, with D hard to call. The CDR3 loop spans 14 amino acids. Germline CDR1 is KGHSH and CDR2 is LQKENI. Full variable domain (outside the CDR3, taken from reference TRBV18 and TRBJ1-5): NAGVMQNPRHLVRRRGQEARLRCSPMKGHSHVYWYRQLPEEGLKFMVYLQKENIIDESGMPKERFSAEFPKEGPSILRIQQVVRGDSAAYFCVSSPRAANQPQHFGDGTRLSIL.

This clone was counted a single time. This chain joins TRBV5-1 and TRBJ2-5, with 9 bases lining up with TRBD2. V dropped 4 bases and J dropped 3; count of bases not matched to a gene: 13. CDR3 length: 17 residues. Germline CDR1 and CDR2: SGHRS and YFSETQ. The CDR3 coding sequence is TGCGCCAGCAGCCCGGGACGTGGCGGGGGGGCCAAAGAGACCCAGTACTTC. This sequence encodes CASSPGRGGGAKETQYF.

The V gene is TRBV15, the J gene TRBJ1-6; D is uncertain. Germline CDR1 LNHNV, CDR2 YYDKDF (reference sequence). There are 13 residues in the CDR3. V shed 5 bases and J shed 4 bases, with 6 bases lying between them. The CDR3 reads CATSFSYNSPLHF. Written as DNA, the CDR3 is TGTGCCACCAGCTTCAGTTATAATTCACCCCTCCACTTT.

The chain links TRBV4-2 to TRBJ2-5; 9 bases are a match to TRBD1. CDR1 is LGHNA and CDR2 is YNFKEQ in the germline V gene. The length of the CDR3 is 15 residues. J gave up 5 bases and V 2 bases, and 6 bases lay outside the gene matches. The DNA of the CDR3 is TGTGCCAGCAGCCAACTCGGACAGGGGATCGAGACCCAGTACTTC. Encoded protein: CASSQLGQGIETQYF.

The CDR3 here is CASSNGGYTDTQYF. Written as DNA, the CDR3 is TGTGCCAGCAGTAACGGGGGGTACACAGATACGCAGTATTTT. This chain connects TRBV6-6 to TRBJ2-3; 7 positions match TRBD2. The V gene's germline CDR1 is MNHNY and CDR2 SVGAGI (reference sequence). The CDR3 runs 14 residues. V dropped 5 bases and J dropped 2; count of bases not matched to a gene: 4.